Listed below are T cell receptor beta chains from one sample, sequenced in a study of identical twins. A single record per CDR3 protein comes from TCRdb applying MiXCR to the 5' RACE reads. The repertoire includes fewer than 800,000 distinct CDR3 sequences, just over 7% of them detected once, and over 1.5% sits in the top ten. Another study also made use of these data, one on yellow fever vaccine responses in identical twins.

Sequencing was carried out using PBMCs. The receptors stem from a woman younger than 35 in good health. Both conserved end residues are part of each CDR3. D genes are given only for firm matches. Expanded clones get a size class; other rows say once, few or many, or leave the size out.

V gene	D gene	clone size	J gene	CDR3 protein	CDR3 DNA
TRBV19	TRBD1	NA	TRBJ1-1	CASSNIDRGSPTEAFF	TGTGCCAGTAGTAATATCGACAGGGGGTCTCCCACTGAAGCTTTCTTT
TRBV19	NA	few	TRBJ2-1	CASSRSRDWSHEQFF	TGTGCCAGTAGTCGCTCGCGGGATTGGTCCCATGAGCAGTTCTTC
TRBV12-3/TRBV12-4	TRBD2	NA	TRBJ2-7	CAGSIRLAGGYEQYF	TGTGCCGGCAGTATCCGACTAGCGGGTGGGTACGAGCAGTACTTC
TRBV12-3/TRBV12-4	TRBD1	few	TRBJ2-5	CASSAPGQGGQETQYF	TGTGCCAGCAGCGCCCCTGGACAGGGTGGCCAAGAGACCCAGTACTTC
TRBV20-1	NA	few	TRBJ2-1	CSARDPYSADEQFF	TGCAGTGCTAGAGACCCCTATTCGGCGGATGAGCAGTTCTTC
TRBV4-2	NA	many	TRBJ1-3	CASSQEWRNGNTIYF	TGTGCCAGCAGCCAAGAATGGAGAAACGGAAACACCATATATTTT
TRBV29-1	NA	few	TRBJ1-4	CSVAGSSSGEKLFF	TGCAGCGTTGCAGGGTCGTCTAGCGGTGAAAAACTGTTTTTT
TRBV6-1	NA	many	TRBJ2-6	CASSSLSNGANVLTF	TGTGCCAGCAGCTCCCTCTCTAATGGGGCCAACGTCCTGACTTTC
TRBV24-1	TRBD2	many	TRBJ2-1	CATSETSGGGGEQFF	TGTGCCACCAGTGAGACTAGCGGGGGGGGAGGGGAGCAGTTCTTC
TRBV7-9	NA	many	TRBJ2-7	CASSLAGVRYEQYF	TGTGCCAGCAGCTTAGCCGGGGTCCGCTACGAGCAGTACTTC
TRBV5-1	TRBD1	many	TRBJ2-1	CASSYRTGDFGQFF	TGCGCCAGCAGCTACCGGACAGGGGATTTTGGCCAGTTCTTC
TRBV9	NA	few	TRBJ1-6	CASSVGPSGDNSPLHF	TGTGCCAGCAGCGTAGGTCCATCGGGGGATAATTCACCCCTCCACTTT
TRBV10-3	NA	few	TRBJ1-1	CAISDRQNTEAFF	TGTGCCATCAGTGACAGACAGAACACTGAAGCTTTCTTT
TRBV5-1	NA	few	TRBJ2-1	CATGGDNEQFF	TGCGCCACCGGCGGGGACAATGAGCAGTTCTTC
TRBV29-1	NA	many	TRBJ2-1	CSVKLTGPVEQFF	TGCAGCGTTAAACTAACAGGGCCGGTTGAGCAGTTCTTC
TRBV10-3	TRBD2	many	TRBJ2-2	CAISESTGDYNLGGELFF	TGTGCCATCAGTGAGTCGACGGGGGACTACAATTTAGGCGGGGAGCTGTTTTTT
TRBV20-1	TRBD1	NA	TRBJ1-2	CSAILPTGIYGYTF	TGCAGTGCTATTCTTCCGACAGGGATCTATGGCTACACCTTC
TRBV5-1	NA	many	TRBJ1-1	CASSLAGELDRNTEAFF	TGCGCCAGCAGCTTGGCTGGGGAGTTGGACAGGAACACTGAAGCTTTCTTT
TRBV4-1	TRBD1	few	TRBJ2-7	CASSFADRVVYEQYF	TGCGCCAGCAGTTTTGCTGACAGGGTCGTATACGAGCAGTACTTC
TRBV7-8	NA	NA	TRBJ2-7	CASSLSWGQDYEQYF	TGTGCCAGCAGCTTAAGTTGGGGACAAGACTACGAGCAGTACTTC
TRBV7-2	TRBD2	few	TRBJ2-1	CASSSYRTSGREEFF	TGTGCCAGCAGTTCCTATCGGACTAGCGGGAGGGAAGAGTTCTTC
TRBV7-2	NA	NA	TRBJ2-3	CASSLEGTIATDTQYF	TGTGCCAGCAGCTTAGAGGGGACGATCGCCACAGATACGCAGTATTTT
TRBV5-1	NA	many	TRBJ1-1	CASRWRSHTEAFF	TGCGCCAGCAGGTGGAGGAGCCACACTGAAGCTTTCTTT
TRBV15	NA	NA	TRBJ2-2	CATSRIDVIPNTGELFF	TGTGCCACCAGCAGAATAGACGTCATCCCGAACACCGGGGAGCTGTTTTTT
TRBV2	NA	many	TRBJ2-1	CASSNDSPQFF	TGTGCCAGCAGTAACGACAGTCCTCAGTTCTTC
TRBV12-3/TRBV12-4	NA	NA	TRBJ2-6	CASRAAARYGANVLTF	TGTGCCAGCAGGGCGGCAGCGAGATATGGGGCCAACGTCCTGACTTTC
TRBV12-3/TRBV12-4	NA	NA	TRBJ1-4	CASSLRWTKGEKLFF	TGTGCCAGCAGTTTAAGGTGGACCAAAGGTGAAAAACTGTTTTTT
TRBV10-3	NA	many	TRBJ1-5	CATLNGDNQPQHF	TGTGCCACATTAAACGGGGACAATCAGCCCCAGCATTTT
TRBV24-1	TRBD2	NA	TRBJ2-1	CATSDGAGGLNEQFF	TGTGCCACCAGTGATGGGGCGGGGGGCCTCAATGAGCAGTTCTTC